The 26 T cell receptor beta chains reported below all come from one sample, sequenced in a study of cytomegalovirus exposure and HLA in healthy donors. Vbeta (60) and Jbeta (13) primers were used in the PCR. Sequencing was performed with immunoSEQ multiplex PCR; in TCRdb, only in-frame clones are kept and a portion is missing. The sample has approximately 82,000 clones, roughly 74% seen once. Source material: PBMCs. The receptors stem from a woman between 50 and 59 years old in good health and CMV-seropositive.

The chain uses TRBV2 and TRBJ1-5, with 9 bases identical to TRBD1. With 8 bases clipped from V and 4 bases from J, the junction kept 9 bases outside the gene matches. This CDR3 is 15 amino acids long. Germline CDR1 and CDR2: SNHLY and FYNNEI. For the CDR3, the DNA is TGTGCCAGCCTCTGGACAGGGGACCTTAATCAGCCCCAGCATTTT. It encodes CASLWTGDLNQPQHF.

The chain links TRBV7-9 to TRBJ2-3; 7 bases match TRBD2. J was trimmed by 1 base and V by 1 base; bases with no gene match: 5. This CDR3 has 16 amino acids. The germline V gene has CDR1 SEHNR and CDR2 FQNEAQ (reference sequence). CDR3 in DNA: TGTGCCAGCAGCTTAGGCGGGGGTTTTGGCACAGATACGCAGTATTTT. Translation gives CASSLGGGFGTDTQYF.

The chain has TRBV6-4 and TRBJ2-3, with TRBD1 as a possible D gene (6 bases). The CDR3 has 14 amino acids. Germline CDR1 MRHNA, CDR2 SNTAGT. Deletions cut 2 bases from V and 2 bases from J, with 8 bases between. The CDR3 DNA follows: TGTGCCAGCAGTGACGGGGACAACACAGATACGCAGTATTTT. Translated, it gives CASSDGDNTDTQYF.

The gene calls are TRBV10-2 and TRBJ2-7, with D unclear. The CDR3 consists of 12 residues. CDR1 WSHSY and CDR2 SAAADI come from the germline V gene. Trimming stripped 4 bases from V and 0 bases from J, with 4 bases between. This CDR3 is CASSADSYEQYF. The CDR3 DNA sequence: TGCGCCAGCAGTGCAGACTCCTACGAGCAGTACTTC.

This clone was found a few times. The chain has TRBV2 and TRBJ2-1; 9 nucleotides line up with TRBD2. CDR3 size: 18 residues. Unmatched junction bases numbered 10, after V lost 2 bases and J lost 2 bases. Germline assignment: CDR1 SNHLY and CDR2 FYNNEI. CDR3 sequence: CASSEYFAGGTPYNEQFF. CDR3 DNA: TGTGCCAGCAGTGAATACTTTGCGGGGGGGACCCCCTACAATGAGCAGTTCTTC.

The table lists this clone with a count of one. V gene TRBV28 combines with J gene TRBJ2-7; 11 positions match TRBD2. The CDR3 covers 13 residues. Germline CDR1 is MDHEN and CDR2 is SYDVKM. With V trimmed by 10 bases and J by 3 bases, 5 bases remained unmatched. The CDR3: CAISGRAVYEQYF. CDR3 DNA: TGTGCCATTAGCGGGAGGGCAGTCTACGAGCAGTACTTC.

On this clone itself: The junction differs from germline at one of its ends, possibly a read error. The J gene is TRBJ1-3, the V gene TRBV25-1; D is undetermined. CDR3 length equals 16 residues. CDR1 is MGHDK and CDR2 is SYGVNS in the germline V gene. The CDR3 DNA follows: TGTGCCAGCAGTAAATACCGGGGAGGCTCTGGAAACACCATATATTTT. The encoded protein is CASSKYRGGSGNTIYF.

The genes are TRBV27 and TRBJ2-7, with 7 bases fitting TRBD1. V shed 5 bases and J 2 bases; nucleotides not matched to a gene: 6. This CDR3 comprises 14 residues. The V gene's germline CDR1 is MNHEY and CDR2 SMNVEV (reference sequence). The CDR3 nucleotides are TGTGCCAGCAGTACACAGGGGACAGCCTACGAGCAGTACTTC. It translates to CASSTQGTAYEQYF.

The V and J genes are TRBV30 and TRBJ1-1, with D perhaps matching TRBD1 (5 bases). The germline V gene encodes CDR1 GTSNPN and CDR2 SVGIG (reference sequence). The CDR3 totals 11 residues. V lost 4 bases to trimming and J lost 8 bases, with 11 bases between them. CDR3 DNA sequence: TGTGCCTGGATACCAGGGTCCGAAGCTTTCTTT. This encodes CAWIPGSEAFF.

The V gene is TRBV27, the J gene TRBJ2-1; 12 bases agree with TRBD1. Trimming took 3 bases from V and 7 from J; bases not matched to a gene: 7. The CDR3 covers 16 residues. Germline loops: CDR1 MNHEY, CDR2 SMNVEV (reference sequence). DNA for the CDR3: TGTGCCAGCAGTTTTTCCTCGGGACAGGGGGCAAATGAGCAGTTCTTC. As protein: CASSFSSGQGANEQFF.

This chain connects TRBV11-2 to TRBJ2-6, with D possibly being TRBD2 (6 bases). Trimming pared 2 bases from V and 1 base from J, leaving 6 bases between. This CDR3 region has 15 residues. Germline CDR1 SGHAT, CDR2 FQNNGV. This chain's CDR3 is CASSLSGSGANVLTF. In DNA form, the CDR3 reads TGTGCCAGCAGCTTAAGCGGGTCTGGGGCCAACGTCCTGACTTTC.

This clone turned up a few times. The J gene is TRBJ2-7, the V gene TRBV2; TRBD1 aligns across 9 bases. The CDR3 is 15 amino acids. Per germline, CDR1 SNHLY and CDR2 FYNNEI. The junction had 5 bases not matched to a gene; V was cut back by 2 bases and J by 3 bases. The DNA for the CDR3 is TGTGCCAGCAGTGAAAAAACAGGGGGCCTCTACGAGCAGTACTTC. This encodes CASSEKTGGLYEQYF. Complete variable domain (other parts from reference TRBV2 and TRBJ2-7): EPEVTQTPSHQVTQMGQEVILRCVPISNHLYFYWYRQILGQKVEFLVSFYNNEISEKSEIFDDQFSVERPDGSNFTLKIRSTKLEDSAMYFCASSEKTGGLYEQYFGPGTRLTVT.

The V gene is TRBV19, the J gene TRBJ2-1; perhaps TRBD1 as D (5 bases). V lost 4 bases, J lost 3 bases, and 7 bases lay in between. The CDR3 length is 13 residues. Germline CDR1 is LNHDA and CDR2 is SQIVND (reference sequence). The CDR3: CASSKGHYNEQFF. The CDR3 nucleotides read TGTGCCAGTAGTAAAGGACACTACAATGAGCAGTTCTTC.

This clone was seen a handful of times. This chain joins TRBV5-1 and TRBJ2-7; 11 positions agree with TRBD2. The germline CDR1 and CDR2 sequences are SGHRS and YFSETQ. The ends lost 3 bases at V and 3 bases at J; junction bases unmatched: 8. The CDR3 totals 16 residues. The CDR3 reads CASSSTPTSGSYEQYF. CDR3 in DNA: TGCGCCAGCAGCTCTACACCTACTAGCGGGAGCTACGAGCAGTACTTC.

This clone was counted a few times. The CDR3 loop is CASSPTGNTEAFF. CDR3 nucleotides: TGTGCCAGTAGTCCAACAGGGAACACTGAAGCTTTCTTT. The J gene is TRBJ1-1, the V gene TRBV19; D perhaps matches TRBD1 (5 bases). The CDR3 spans 13 residues. Germline CDR1 LNHDA, CDR2 SQIVND (reference sequence). V was pared by 5 bases and J by 1 base, with 8 bases between.

The rearrangement uses TRBV18 and TRBJ1-5; maybe TRBD1 (6 bases). There are 16 residues in the CDR3. V gave up 0 bases and J gave up 5 bases, with 14 bases separating them. The germline V gene has CDR1 KGHSH and CDR2 LQKENI. The CDR3 region has the DNA TGTGCCAGCTCACCACCGGACAGTGTCAACTATCAGCCCCAGCATTTT. Its translation is CASSPPDSVNYQPQHF.

CDR3 DNA: TGTGCCAGCATAGGGCTAGCGGGAGTCAATGAGCAGTTCTTC. This encodes CASIGLAGVNEQFF. V is TRBV2 and J is TRBJ2-1, with 10 bases identical to TRBD2. Per the germline V gene, CDR1 is SNHLY and CDR2 is FYNNEI. Trimming cost V 7 bases and J 6 bases; bases outside gene matches: 6. The CDR3 is made up of 14 amino acids.

The rearrangement joins TRBV6-1 to TRBJ2-4, with 11 bases lining up with TRBD1. Unmatched junction bases numbered 3, after V lost 6 bases and J lost 5 bases. CDR3 length: 14 amino acids. CDR1 is MNHNS, CDR2 SASEGT, per germline. CDR3: CASRSDRGQNIQYF. As DNA, the CDR3 is TGTGCCAGCAGGTCGGACAGGGGGCAAAACATTCAGTACTTC.

This clone has a single count. The genes are TRBV11-3 and TRBJ2-7; 9 bases are shared with TRBD2. Losses at the gene ends were 2 bases for V and 4 bases for J; bases not matched to a gene: 6. Germline V gives CDR1 SGHNT, CDR2 YENEEA. This CDR3 has 15 amino acids. The chain's CDR3 is CASSLMAGGSYEQYF. The CDR3 DNA sequence: TGTGCCAGCAGCTTAATGGCGGGAGGGAGTTACGAGCAGTACTTC.

V gene TRBV15 combines with J gene TRBJ2-1, with D perhaps matching TRBD2 (6 bases). This CDR3 is 21 amino acids long. Trimming took off 3 bases at V and 6 bases at J, with 33 bases between the two ends. Looked up from germline, CDR1 is LNHNV and CDR2 is YYDKDF (reference sequence). The CDR3 protein is CATSSPSTPRDFNARTNEQFF. The CDR3 DNA follows: TGTGCCACCAGCAGCCCCTCAACGCCCCGGGACTTCAACGCCCGGACCAATGAGCAGTTCTTC.

The chain is built from TRBV19 and TRBJ1-1; TRBD1 aligns across 7 bases. Germline CDR1 LNHDA, CDR2 SQIVND (reference sequence). After removal of 5 bases from V and 8 bases from J, the junction contained 5 bases not matched to a gene. The CDR3 runs 12 residues. The CDR3 spells CASSLQGYEAFF. In nucleotides, the CDR3 is TGTGCCAGTAGTTTACAGGGGTACGAAGCTTTCTTT.

The genes are TRBV5-1 and TRBJ1-1; TRBD1 matches 10 bases. The CDR3 length is 18 residues. The V segment lost 3 bases and the J segment 5 bases; nucleotides outside the gene matches: 16. Germline V gene data show CDR1 as SGHRS and CDR2 as YFSETQ. CDR3 amino acids: CASSSASGTGVFGTEAFF. The CDR3 DNA follows: TGCGCCAGCAGCTCGGCCTCCGGGACAGGGGTCTTTGGGACTGAAGCTTTCTTT.

Details on this clone: One end of the junction is discordant with germline, which a read error may explain. V usage is TRBV7-7 and J usage is TRBJ2-1; 7 nucleotides match TRBD1. The CDR3 runs to 15 residues. Germline CDR1 SSHAT, CDR2 FNYEAQ (reference sequence). The CDR3 nucleotides are TGTGCTAGCAGCTTAGGGGGACAGAGATACAATGAGCAGTTCTTC. Protein sequence: CASSLGGQRYNEQFF.

The chain is built from TRBV19 and TRBJ2-1; 7 bases agree with TRBD2. J lost 1 base, V lost 8 bases, and 8 bases had no gene match. This CDR3 comprises 15 residues. The germline gives CDR1 LNHDA, CDR2 SQIVND (reference sequence). The CDR3 protein is CASAGAGLSYNEQFF. The CDR3 coding sequence is TGTGCCAGTGCGGGAGCGGGATTGTCCTACAATGAGCAGTTCTTC.

This sequence joins TRBV6-6 and TRBJ1-5; D uncertain. V was cut by 2 bases and J by 0 bases, with 8 bases left in between. Germline CDR1 is MNHNY and CDR2 is SVGAGI (reference sequence). The CDR3 length is 15 residues. This chain's CDR3 is CASSYGPDSNQPQHF. The CDR3 bases are TGTGCCAGCAGTTACGGGCCCGATAGCAATCAGCCCCAGCATTTT.

The V gene is TRBV5-6, the J gene TRBJ2-7, with D tentatively TRBD2 (7 bases). The V gene lost 0 bases and the J gene lost 5 bases, with 15 bases spanning the gap. CDR1 and CDR2 from the germline V gene are SGHDT and YYEEEE. The CDR3 sequence is 15 residues long. The CDR3, as DNA: TGTGCCAGCAGCTTGGATCCCGGGGGGCTGGACGAGCAGTACTTC. This encodes CASSLDPGGLDEQYF. Complete variable domain (other parts from reference TRBV5-6 and TRBJ2-7): DAGVTQSPTHLIKTRGQQVTLRCSPKSGHDTVSWYQQALGQGPQFIFQYYEEEERQRGNFPDRFSGHQFPNYSSELNVNALLLGDSALYLCASSLDPGGLDEQYFGPGTRLTVT.